The T cell receptor beta chain described here comes from a study of cytomegalovirus exposure and HLA in healthy donors. At the level of the study: The roughly 100 million unique TCR beta sequences, from about 190 million T cells, were found by an earlier analysis.

Comments on this clone: Its antigen is not identified.

Study conclusions and caveats: Cytomegalovirus association was listed for around 170 TCR beta chains. Because they were indistinguishable, some V segments, including TRBV6-2 and TRBV6-3, were excluded.

V was trimmed by 5 bases and J by 2 bases, leaving 11 bases between them. This CDR3 contains 14 residues. Germline lookup yields CDR1 SNHLY and CDR2 FYNNEI. PCR was performed using 60 Vbeta and 13 Jbeta primers. Using immunoSEQ multiplex PCR, the repertoire was profiled, and TCRdb retains in-frame clones only, with some absent. The repertoire has over 60,000 clones, 65% to 85% of them found once; the top ten carry 9.5% to 15%. This chain links TRBV2 with TRBJ2-3; possible D gene TRBD2, 6 bases. The TCR sequence derives from a man in his sixties or seventies in good health and CMV-seronegative. Sequenced: PBMCs. The CDR3 DNA reads TGTGCCAGCAGTTTTAGCGGATACACAGATACGCAGTATTTT. Protein sequence: CASSFSGYTDTQYF.